A single T cell receptor (beta chain) is shown here with its context. Antigen: not known. These data are taken from a study of regulatory T cells in long-lasting Graves disease. Notes on the study in general: A limited number of samples was an acknowledged limitation.

Noted time point: persistent/refractory GD, antithyroid drugs over 5 years with positive TRAb. Construction of the TCR library relied on RNA isolated from PBMCs. EDTA tubes received 9 to 10 milliliters of collected peripheral blood. V was cut by 4 bases and J by 4 bases, with 15 bases left in between. CDR1 is MNHGY and CDR2 is SVAAGI in the germline V gene. The CDR3 sequence is 15 residues long. The TCR beta library used iRepertoire HTBI primers with Arm-PCR amplification of CDR3. MiXCR, applied by TCRdb to the multiplex PCR reads, yields one record per CDR3 protein. The sample lists 400,000 to 500,000 distinct CDR3 sequences; 21% were seen once.

This chain connects TRBV6-9 to TRBJ2-3, with a possible D match to TRBD1 (5 bases). This sequence was found in a female donor with Graves disease. The specimen was peripheral blood mononuclear cells (PBMCs), collected when the disease was refractory, from a patient treated with antithyroid drugs. The CDR3 here is CASSSPQGRPDTQYF. CDR3 DNA sequence: TGTGCCAGCAGTTCACCCCAGGGTCGGCCAGATACGCAGTATTTT.